Presented here are 24 T cell receptor beta chains from one specimen sequenced in a study of OX40 agonist ivuxolimab in advanced cancers. Libraries were built with the immunoSEQ multiplex PCR assay. The table comes from immuneACCESS by way of TCRdb, which keeps in-frame sequences with V and J called. Part of the clones is missing from these tables; in studies checked, under half for an unresolved V gene and the rest for unknown reasons. The sample table holds roughly 59,000 clones, of which approximately 88% were seen once. Together, the top ten hold around 5.1% of the sample. Source: CD4+ or CD8+ T cells sorted from blood, taken in a trial of the OX40 agonist ivuxolimab. The receptors stem from an adult with an advanced solid tumor such as melanoma, head and neck, liver or kidney cancer.

This clone was detected only once. The chain carries TRBV6-5 and TRBJ2-7; weak D call: TRBD2 (5 bases). This CDR3 region has 15 residues. Per the germline V gene, CDR1 is MNHEY and CDR2 is SVGAGI. V was shortened by 2 bases and J by 3 bases, with 14 bases between the two germline ends. This chain's CDR3 is CASSYRTGDRYEQYF. The CDR3 DNA reads TGTGCCAGCAGTTACCGGACTGGGGATCGCTACGAGCAGTACTTC.

V is TRBV7-9 and J is TRBJ2-3; TRBD2 matches 11 bases. J lost 5 bases, V lost 4 bases, and 8 bases had no gene match. CDR3 length equals 16 residues. Germline values: CDR1 SEHNR, CDR2 FQNEAQ (reference sequence). The CDR3: CASSSRTSGLIDTQYF. As DNA, the CDR3 is TGTGCCAGCAGCTCCAGGACTAGCGGGCTTATAGATACGCAGTATTTT.

V usage is TRBV7-9 and J usage is TRBJ2-5; 9 bases are a match to TRBD1. The length of the CDR3 is 17 residues. The ends lost 3 bases at V and 4 bases at J; junction bases unmatched: 12. Germline CDR1 is SEHNR and CDR2 is FQNEAQ (reference sequence). In DNA, the CDR3 is TGTGCCAGCAGCTTCAGAACGGGACAGGGTATAGGAGAGACCCAGTACTTC. Its protein product is CASSFRTGQGIGETQYF.

The V call is TRBV4-2, the J call TRBJ2-3; D could derive from TRBD1 or TRBD2 (5 bases each). The CDR3 has 15 amino acids. The germline V gene has CDR1 LGHNA and CDR2 YNFKEQ. With 7 bases removed from V and 5 bases from J, the gap between germline ends came to 19 bases. CDR3 protein: CASTPGPSFKDTQYF. Here the CDR3 DNA reads TGTGCCAGCACCCCGGGACCGTCATTCAAAGATACGCAGTATTTT.

The chain has TRBV27 and TRBJ1-5; 11 bases are a match to TRBD1. The ends lost 2 bases at V and 5 bases at J; junction bases unmatched: 2. The CDR3 is 15 amino acids. Germline CDR1 reads MNHEY; CDR2 reads SMNVEV (reference sequence). The CDR3 nucleotides read TGTGCCAGCAGTTTAAGGACAGGGGGCGATCAGCCCCAGCATTTT. Protein sequence: CASSLRTGGDQPQHF.

The J gene is TRBJ1-1, the V gene TRBV28; no definite D call. The ends were cut back, 8 bases at V and 0 bases at J, with 19 bases in the middle. Germline V gene lookup returns CDR1 MDHEN and CDR2 SYDVKM. The CDR3 covers 16 residues. The CDR3 region is CASRSFRGTMNTEAFF. CDR3 sequence (DNA): TGTGCCAGCCGAAGTTTCCGAGGAACAATGAACACTGAAGCTTTCTTT.

This clone has only a few counts. This chain's CDR3 is CASSQDLSQAGEQYF. CDR3 in DNA: TGTGCCAGCAGCCAAGATTTGTCCCAGGCTGGCGAGCAGTACTTC. The chain joins TRBV14 to TRBJ2-7, with no clear D. Germline-derived CDR1 and CDR2 are SGHDN and FVKESK. V was cut by 0 bases and J by 6 bases, with 15 bases left in between. The CDR3 spans 15 residues.

The rearrangement links TRBV27 to TRBJ2-1; 9 bases are shared with TRBD1. CDR1 is MNHEY and CDR2 is SMNVEV in the germline V gene (reference sequence). The V and J ends lost 4 bases and 2 bases, in that order; junction bases with no gene match: 3. The CDR3 runs 15 residues. CDR3 nucleotides: TGTGCCAGCAGTTACGGACAGGGGCCCTACAATGAGCAGTTCTTC. It codes for CASSYGQGPYNEQFF.

The V and J genes are TRBV5-8 and TRBJ2-5, with a weak D call TRBD2 (6 bases). The CDR3 sequence is 14 residues long. Germline assignment: CDR1 SGHTS and CDR2 YDEGEE. Trimming took 5 bases from V and 5 from J, leaving 16 bases between them. As DNA, the CDR3 is TGTGCCAGCAGACCTCCGGGGGTGGGGGAGACCCAGTACTTC. This translates into CASRPPGVGETQYF.

The chain joins TRBV7-2 to TRBJ1-1; D ambiguous. The V gene lost 5 bases and the J gene lost 7 bases, with 11 bases spanning the gap. CDR1 and CDR2 (germline): SGHTA, FQGNSA. The CDR3 sequence is 12 residues long. The CDR3 DNA reads TGTGCCAGCAGCCTACCAAGCCTTGAAGCTTTCTTT. Its translation is CASSLPSLEAFF.

The chain carries TRBV28 and TRBJ1-1; D is perhaps TRBD1 (6 bases). This CDR3 has 15 amino acids. Germline V gene lookup returns CDR1 MDHEN and CDR2 SYDVKM. The V end lost 1 base, the J end lost 4 bases, and 13 bases lay between the germline ends. The CDR3 nucleotides read TGTGCCAGCAGTTTATCTTCCAGGGGAATCACTGAAGCTTTCTTT. This encodes CASSLSSRGITEAFF.

The V and J genes are TRBV15 and TRBJ2-7; D is undetermined. Trimming shortened V by 1 base and J by 3 bases, and 10 bases separated the two germline ends. CDR3 length: 14 amino acids. Per germline, CDR1 LNHNV and CDR2 YYDKDF (reference sequence). In DNA form, the CDR3 reads TGTGCCACCAGCAGAGGCTCAGCTTACTACGAGCAGTACTTC. As protein: CATSRGSAYYEQYF.

This chain joins TRBV6-5 and TRBJ1-3, with D perhaps TRBD1 (5 bases). V was trimmed by 2 bases and J by 1 base, leaving 9 bases between them. Germline loops: CDR1 MNHEY, CDR2 SVGAGI. The CDR3 extends over 15 amino acids. This chain's CDR3 is CASSYGQNSGNTIYF. DNA for the CDR3: TGTGCCAGCAGTTACGGACAAAATTCTGGAAACACCATATATTTT.

The V call is TRBV6-1, the J call TRBJ1-3; D gene unclear. Trimming shortened V by 4 bases and J by 0 bases, and 10 bases separated the two germline ends. The CDR3 has 15 amino acids. Germline CDR1 MNHNS, CDR2 SASEGT. The CDR3 DNA is TGTGCCAGCAGTGGGCAGTGGGACTCTGGAAACACCATATATTTT. Protein product: CASSGQWDSGNTIYF.

V usage is TRBV25-1 and J usage is TRBJ2-3, with D perhaps TRBD2 (6 bases). Germline loops: CDR1 MGHDK, CDR2 SYGVNS. CDR3 length equals 15 residues. V gave up 5 bases and J gave up 1 base, with 13 bases separating them. The CDR3 here is CASSKGSSGTDTQYF. The CDR3 DNA reads TGTGCCAGCAGTAAAGGGTCTAGCGGCACAGATACGCAGTATTTT.

V gene TRBV7-6 combines with J gene TRBJ1-2, with TRBD1 identical over 12 bases. This CDR3 is 15 amino acids long. V dropped 5 bases and J dropped 3; count of bases not matched to a gene: 4. Germline loops: CDR1 SGHVS, CDR2 FNYEAQ. DNA for the CDR3: TGTGCCAGCAGCACGGGACAGGGGGCCTACTATGGCTACACCTTC. Translation: CASSTGQGAYYGYTF. Full variable domain (outside the CDR3, taken from reference TRBV7-6 and TRBJ1-2): GAGVSQSPRYKVTKRGQDVALRCDPISGHVSLYWYRQALGQGPEFLTYFNYEAQQDKSGLPNDRFSAERPEGSISTLTIQRTEQRDSAMYRCASSTGQGAYYGYTFGSGTRLTVV.

The rearrangement uses TRBV6-5 and TRBJ2-1; D might be TRBD2 (6 bases). Germline CDR1 MNHEY, CDR2 SVGAGI. The CDR3 sequence is 15 residues long. V lost 10 bases, J lost 2 bases, and 18 bases lay in between. The CDR3 here is CATHTTGEAYNEQFF. The CDR3, as DNA: TGTGCCACCCACACCACGGGAGAGGCCTACAATGAGCAGTTCTTC.

V gene TRBV11-2 combines with J gene TRBJ1-3; weak D call: TRBD1 (6 bases). CDR3 length equals 17 residues. Germline V gene data show CDR1 as SGHAT and CDR2 as FQNNGV. V lost 2 bases to trimming and J lost 0 bases, with 14 bases between them. CDR3 nucleotide sequence: TGTGCCAGCAGCTTACAAGGACAGTTACTCTCTGGAAACACCATATATTTT. It specifies CASSLQGQLLSGNTIYF. The whole variable domain, filled in from reference TRBV11-2 and TRBJ1-3, reads EAGVAQSPRYKIIEKRQSVAFWCNPISGHATLYWYQQILGQGPKLLIQFQNNGVVDDSQLPKDRFSAERLKGVDSTLKIQPAKLEDSAVYLCASSLQGQLLSGNTIYFGEGSWLTVV.

V gene TRBV7-9 combines with J gene TRBJ1-1; TRBD1 matches at 7 bases. This CDR3 spans 14 amino acids. Per the germline V gene, CDR1 is SEHNR and CDR2 is FQNEAQ (reference sequence). Losses at the gene ends were 5 bases for V and 5 bases for J; bases not matched to a gene: 8. The CDR3 protein is CASSPRTGGTEAFF. CDR3 DNA sequence: TGTGCCAGCAGCCCCCGGACAGGAGGGACTGAAGCTTTCTTT.

The chain recombines TRBV7-2 with TRBJ2-1; 11 bases align to TRBD1. The CDR3 totals 15 residues. Trimming at V came to 5 bases and at J to 7 bases, leaving 7 bases not matched to a gene. Looked up from germline, CDR1 is SGHTA and CDR2 is FQGNSA. The CDR3, as DNA: TGTGCCAGCAGCACGCGGACAGGGGGCAGGAATGAGCAGTTCTTC. This codes for CASSTRTGGRNEQFF.

The chain employs TRBV27 and TRBJ2-2; the match to TRBD2 covers 8 bases. The CDR3 covers 16 residues. Germline assignment: CDR1 MNHEY and CDR2 SMNVEV (reference sequence). J was trimmed by 3 bases and V by 3 bases; bases with no gene match: 6. CDR3: CASSFGGGWDTGELFF. DNA for the CDR3: TGTGCCAGCAGTTTCGGCGGGGGGTGGGACACCGGGGAGCTGTTTTTT.

The chain joins TRBV6-5 to TRBJ2-5, with no clear D. The length of the CDR3 is 13 residues. V was shortened by 0 bases and J by 5 bases, with 7 bases between the two germline ends. The germline V gene encodes CDR1 MNHEY and CDR2 SVGAGI. CDR3 nucleotides: TGTGCCAGCAGTTACTCGGCGGTTGAGACCCAGTACTTC. It is translated as CASSYSAVETQYF.

This clone has just one count. The V call is TRBV28, the J call TRBJ1-6; 9 nucleotides agree with TRBD1. The CDR3 contains 15 residues. Germline CDR1 MDHEN, CDR2 SYDVKM. Trimming removed 1 base from V and 10 bases from J; junction bases left unmatched: 5. The CDR3 protein is CASSLSATGGSPLHF. CDR3 in DNA: TGTGCCAGCAGTTTATCCGCGACAGGGGGATCACCCCTCCACTTT.

The chain links TRBV27 to TRBJ1-4, with 9 bases matching TRBD1. J lost 9 bases, V lost 2 bases, and 10 bases had no gene match. The CDR3 is 16 residues long. CDR1 and CDR2 (germline): MNHEY, SMNVEV (reference sequence). The CDR3 coding sequence is TGTGCCAGCAGTTTAAGGCCGGACAGGGGCCCTCAAAAACTGTTTTTT. Its protein product is CASSLRPDRGPQKLFF.